A selection of T cell receptor beta chains follows, all from one sample in a study of blood T cell repertoires in COVID-19. The table came from immunoSEQ multiplex PCR; TCRdb's copy has only in-frame clones and leaves some out. The sample includes roughly 200,000 clones, around 80% seen only once; the top ten take roughly 8.8%. Sequenced sample: peripheral blood. The receptors were gathered from a man aged 35 to 55 with active or convalescent COVID-19. The CDR3 runs from the conserved cysteine through the conserved F or W. Each record gives: D gene, clone size, CDR3 length, J gene, V gene, CDR3 protein, CDR3 DNA. A D gene is named only where the DNA matches it firmly. Some rows mark clone size as missing; the rest say once, few, many or name a class of expanded clone.

>TRBD1|.|15|TRBJ1-6|TRBV19
CASTSGTEYNSPLHF
TGTGCCAGTACCTCCGGGACAGAGTATAATTCACCCCTCCACTTT
>TRBD1|.|14|TRBJ1-6|TRBV6-5
CASSRQGEESPLHF
TGTGCCAGCAGTCGACAGGGGGAAGAGTCACCCCTCCACTTT
>TRBD1|.|18|TRBJ1-5|TRBV6-2/TRBV6-3
CASSYKRQGKWSNQPQHF
TGTGCCAGCAGTTACAAGAGACAGGGGAAGTGGAGCAATCAGCCCCAGCATTTT
>.|.|12|TRBJ1-2|TRBV19
CATAGRNYGYTF
TGTGCCACCGCGGGCCGTAACTATGGCTACACCTTC
>.|.|14|TRBJ2-1|TRBV7-2
CASSLNRALNEQFF
TGTGCCAGCAGCTTAAACAGAGCCTTAAATGAGCAGTTCTTC
>.|.|14|TRBJ1-6|TRBV12-5
CASGLLGRGSPLHF
TGTGCTAGTGGCCTACTGGGAAGGGGTTCACCCCTCCACTTT
>.|.|14|TRBJ1-2|TRBV30
CAWSSRGLNYGYTF
TGTGCCTGGAGTTCCCGGGGTCTTAACTATGGCTACACCTTC
>.|many|16|TRBJ1-4|TRBV2
CASSERTGRTNEKLFF
TGTGCCAGCAGTGAGCGCACGGGGAGGACTAATGAAAAACTGTTTTTT
>TRBD1|.|15|TRBJ1-5|TRBV2
CASRPQGAGGQPQHF
TGTGCCAGCAGACCTCAGGGGGCAGGTGGGCAGCCCCAGCATTTT
>.|.|14|TRBJ2-7|TRBV11-2
CASSLVAGPYEQYF
TGTGCCAGCAGCTTAGTAGCAGGGCCCTACGAGCAGTACTTC
>TRBD2|.|16|TRBJ2-5|TRBV10-3
CAISAGLAGGQETQYF
TGTGCCATCAGTGCCGGACTAGCGGGAGGGCAAGAGACCCAGTACTTC
>.|.|16|TRBJ2-1|TRBV10-3
CAISESSLATYNEQFF
TGTGCCATCAGTGAGTCATCGCTAGCTACGTACAATGAGCAGTTCTTC
>.|.|14|TRBJ1-5|TRBV24-1
CATSDLGDNQPQHF
TGTGCCACCAGTGATCTCGGTGACAATCAGCCCCAGCATTTT
>.|.|13|TRBJ2-3|TRBV27
CASSFSRGDTQYF
TGTGCCAGCAGTTTTAGTAGGGGAGATACGCAGTATTTT
>.|.|14|TRBJ2-2|TRBV5-1
CASSLGTATGELFF
TGCGCCAGCAGCTTGGGGACTGCCACCGGGGAGCTGTTTTTT
>TRBD1|.|13|TRBJ2-7|TRBV19
CASSIRDSYEQYF
TGTGCCAGTAGTATTAGGGACAGCTACGAGCAGTACTTC
>TRBD2|.|17|TRBJ2-3|TRBV2
CASSERALAGSTDTQYF
TGTGCCAGCAGTGAAAGGGCACTAGCGGGGAGCACAGATACGCAGTATTTT
>TRBD1|.|14|TRBJ1-5|TRBV19
CASRQGGGNQPQHF
TGTGCCAGTCGACAGGGAGGAGGCAATCAGCCCCAGCATTTT
>TRBD1|once|12|TRBJ2-3|TRBV28
CASQGGPDTQYF
TGTGCCTCGCAAGGGGGCCCAGATACGCAGTATTTT
>TRBD1|.|16|TRBJ2-3|TRBV7-9
CASSSGQGAITDTQYF
TGTGCCAGCAGCTCCGGACAGGGGGCTATAACAGATACGCAGTATTTT
>.|.|13|TRBJ1-5|TRBV24-1
CATSDWDTGPQHF
TGTGCCACCAGTGATTGGGATACAGGGCCCCAGCATTTT
>TRBD1|.|15|TRBJ1-2|TRBV29-1
CSVDPWTGAAYGYTF
TGCAGCGTTGACCCCTGGACAGGGGCCGCCTATGGCTACACCTTC
>TRBD1|.|15|TRBJ2-5|TRBV6-6
CASSKQGVPQETQYF
TGTGCCAGCAGTAAACAGGGGGTTCCCCAAGAGACCCAGTACTTC
>TRBD1|.|16|TRBJ2-3|TRBV10-1
CASSDVTGVLTDTQYF
TGCGCCAGCAGTGATGTGACAGGGGTTTTAACAGATACGCAGTATTTT
>.|.|14|TRBJ1-1|TRBV29-1
CSVEVWEENTEAFF
TGCAGCGTTGAAGTCTGGGAGGAGAACACTGAAGCTTTCTTT
>TRBD1|.|16|TRBJ1-4|TRBV18
CASSPSGQGLNEKLFF
TGTGCCAGCTCACCATCGGGACAGGGTCTTAATGAAAAACTGTTTTTT
>.|.|14|TRBJ1-2|TRBV6-4
CASSDSGHPLSYTF
TGTGCCAGCAGTGACTCGGGACACCCTCTTTCCTACACCTTC
>.|once|11|TRBJ2-1|TRBV2
CASVDNNEQFF
TGTGCCAGCGTCGACAACAATGAGCAGTTCTTC
>TRBD1|.|14|TRBJ2-2|TRBV29-1
CSVRTGRDTGELFF
TGCAGCGTTAGGACAGGGCGCGACACCGGGGAGCTGTTTTTT
>.|.|13|TRBJ1-1|TRBV7-3
CASSLLRDTEAFF
TGTGCCAGCAGCTTATTGCGGGACACTGAAGCTTTCTTT
>TRBD2|.|13|TRBJ2-5|TRBV3-1/TRBV3-2
CASSHKTSGDTNF
TGTGCCAGCAGCCACAAGACTAGCGGGGATACCAACTTC
>.|once|15|TRBJ1-1|TRBV5-1
CASSLEQGWMTEAFF
TGCGCCAGCAGCTTGGAGCAGGGCTGGATGACTGAAGCTTTCTTT
>.|few|14|TRBJ1-5|TRBV2
CASNEQGSNQPQHF
TGTGCCAGCAATGAACAGGGAAGCAATCAGCCCCAGCATTTT
>.|once|13|TRBJ1-1|TRBV12-3/TRBV12-4
CASNLQANTEAFF
TGTGCCAGCAACTTACAGGCGAACACTGAAGCTTTCTTT
>.|.|13|TRBJ2-7|TRBV12-5
CASGLSLGYEQYF
TGTGCTAGTGGTTTGAGCCTAGGCTACGAGCAGTACTTC
>.|.|13|TRBJ1-1|TRBV10-3
CAIQGMGETEAFF
TGTGCCATCCAGGGGATGGGGGAAACTGAAGCTTTCTTT
>.|once|13|TRBJ1-1|TRBV7-2
CASRVQGDTEAFF
TGTGCCAGCAGAGTACAGGGAGACACTGAAGCTTTCTTT
>.|.|12|TRBJ2-1|TRBV7-3
CASSRPGGEQFF
TGTGCCAGCAGCCGACCAGGAGGTGAGCAGTTCTTC
>.|.|15|TRBJ1-5|TRBV2
CASSDELAFNQPQHF
TGTGCCAGCAGTGACGAATTGGCATTCAATCAGCCCCAGCATTTT
>TRBD2|.|17|TRBJ2-5|TRBV5-1
CASSLRPSGASGETQYF
TGCGCCAGCAGCTTGAGGCCTAGCGGGGCTTCGGGGGAGACCCAGTACTTC
>.|.|13|TRBJ1-1|TRBV3-1/TRBV3-2
CASSHQGTNEAFF
TGTGCCAGCAGCCATCAGGGAACTAATGAAGCTTTCTTT
>.|.|14|TRBJ2-5|TRBV2
CASCREPGWETQYF
TGTGCCAGCTGCCGGGAGCCTGGTTGGGAGACCCAGTACTTC
>.|.|13|TRBJ2-2|TRBV30
CAWDETETGELFF
TGTGCCTGGGATGAGACAGAAACCGGGGAGCTGTTTTTT
>TRBD2|.|16|TRBJ2-2|TRBV9
CASSVRLAGSTGELFF
TGTGCCAGCAGCGTAAGACTAGCGGGGTCCACCGGGGAGCTGTTTTTT
>TRBD1|.|15|TRBJ1-1|TRBV14
CASSPPGGSRGLAFF
TGTGCCAGCAGCCCCCCAGGGGGTTCACGGGGTTTAGCTTTCTTT